This TCR beta chain came from a study of control samples from healthy donors and cancer patients. This clone has just one count. Germline-derived CDR1 and CDR2 are SGHTA and FQGTGA. V dropped 2 bases and J dropped 7 bases, with 6 bases sitting between them. The CDR3 consists of 12 residues. Repertoires were generated with immunoSEQ multiplex PCR, while TCRdb's copy carries only in-frame clones and drops some. The sample yields about 51,000 clones, approximately 91% seen once. Sequences were obtained from PBMCs. The rearrangement links TRBV7-3 to TRBJ2-1, with D unclear. The clonotype comes from a man aged 50 to 59 with head and neck cancer. The chain's CDR3 is CASSLDFNEQFF. In DNA form, the CDR3 reads TGTGCCAGCAGCTTAGACTTTAATGAGCAGTTCTTC.